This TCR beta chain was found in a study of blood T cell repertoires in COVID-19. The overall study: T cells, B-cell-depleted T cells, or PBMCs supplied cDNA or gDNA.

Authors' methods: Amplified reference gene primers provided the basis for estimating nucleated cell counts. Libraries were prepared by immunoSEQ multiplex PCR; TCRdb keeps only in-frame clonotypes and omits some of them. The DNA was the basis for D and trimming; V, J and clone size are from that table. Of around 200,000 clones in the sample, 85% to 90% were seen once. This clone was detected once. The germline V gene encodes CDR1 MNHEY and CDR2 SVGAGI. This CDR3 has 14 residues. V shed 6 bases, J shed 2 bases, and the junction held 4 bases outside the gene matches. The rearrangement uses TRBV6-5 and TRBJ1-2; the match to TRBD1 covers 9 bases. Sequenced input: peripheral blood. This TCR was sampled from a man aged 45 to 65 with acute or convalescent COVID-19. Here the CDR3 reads CASRIGQGNYGYTF. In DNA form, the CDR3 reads TGTGCCAGCAGGATTGGACAGGGGAACTATGGCTACACCTTC.